The 26 T cell receptor beta chains below come from one sample, sequenced in a study of cytomegalovirus exposure and HLA in healthy donors. It was with 60 Vbeta and 13 Jbeta primers that the PCR ran. Clones were read by immunoSEQ multiplex PCR, and TCRdb kept only the in-frame ones, dropping some. The table shows about 170,000 clones, with 85% occurring only once. Material for sequencing was PBMCs. These TCRs come from a boy younger than 10 in good health and CMV-seronegative.

V is TRBV7-6 and J is TRBJ1-2; 10 bases fit TRBD1. Germline-derived CDR1 and CDR2 are SGHVS and FNYEAQ. J was trimmed by 2 bases and V by 3 bases; bases with no gene match: 0. This CDR3 region has 14 residues. In DNA, the CDR3 is TGTGCCAGCAGCTTGGGACAGGGGAACTATGGCTACACCTTC. This translates into CASSLGQGNYGYTF.

This clone came up once. The rearrangement joins TRBV5-5 to TRBJ1-1, with D possibly matching TRBD1 (6 bases). Deletions cut 0 bases from V and 3 bases from J, with 9 bases between. Germline V gene sequence: CDR1 SGHKS, CDR2 YYEKEE (reference sequence). The CDR3 totals 14 residues. CDR3 protein: CASSLAAGDTEAFF. CDR3 DNA sequence: TGTGCCAGCAGCTTGGCAGCAGGGGACACTGAAGCTTTCTTT.

The genes are TRBV7-3 and TRBJ2-2; no firm D call. Germline V gene data show CDR1 as SGHTA and CDR2 as FQGTGA. This CDR3 has 12 residues. V gave up 6 bases and J gave up 4 bases, with 6 bases separating them. This chain's CDR3 is CASSRVTGELFF. DNA for the CDR3: TGTGCCAGCAGTCGGGTCACCGGGGAGCTGTTTTTT.

There are a few counts of this clone. The genes are TRBV7-3 and TRBJ2-2; D might be TRBD2 (7 bases). Germline CDR1 and CDR2: SGHTA and FQGTGA. Trimming left V 7 bases short and J 4 bases short, with 16 bases between. The CDR3 is 15 residues long. Here the CDR3 reads CASMKMGGATGELFF. CDR3 bases: TGTGCCAGCATGAAAATGGGGGGGGCCACCGGGGAGCTGTTTTTT.

The chain uses TRBV29-1 and TRBJ1-3; weak D call: TRBD1 (5 bases). Trimming removed 7 bases from V and 1 base from J, with 8 bases in between. The CDR3 extends over 12 amino acids. Germline V gives CDR1 SQVTM, CDR2 ANQGSEA. CDR3 nucleotides: TGCAGCGGGGGGGAGTCTGGAAACACCATATATTTT. Translated, it gives CSGGESGNTIYF.

The chain couples TRBV7-2 to TRBJ1-2; no reliable D call. Trimming removed 1 base from V and 3 bases from J, with 12 bases in between. Per the germline V gene, CDR1 is SGHTA and CDR2 is FQGNSA. This CDR3 is built from 15 residues. The CDR3 reads CASSLVGAGYYGYTF. CDR3 bases: TGTGCCAGCAGCTTAGTAGGTGCCGGGTACTATGGCTACACCTTC.

The chain is built from TRBV7-3 and TRBJ2-1, with TRBD2 identical over 11 bases. This CDR3 region has 18 residues. V lost 5 bases to trimming and J lost 0 bases; unmatched junction nucleotides: 9. Germline CDR1 SGHTA, CDR2 FQGTGA. The CDR3 region is CASSPLAGAPSSYNEQFF. CDR3 DNA sequence: TGTGCCAGCAGCCCACTAGCGGGAGCCCCTAGCTCCTACAATGAGCAGTTCTTC. The whole variable domain, filled in from reference TRBV7-3 and TRBJ2-1, reads GAGVSQTPSNKVTEKGKYVELRCDPISGHTALYWYRQSLGQGPEFLIYFQGTGAADDSGLPNDRFFAVRPEGSVSTLKIQRTERGDSAVYLCASSPLAGAPSSYNEQFFGPGTRLTVL.

This rearrangement joins TRBV2 to TRBJ2-4, with unresolved D. Trimming removed 7 bases from V and 1 base from J, with 26 bases in between. Germline V gene sequence: CDR1 SNHLY, CDR2 FYNNEI. The CDR3 is made up of 19 amino acids. As DNA, the CDR3 is TGTGCCAGCAACCCAAACCCTCTCCTCGTCCGTGAGGCCAAAAACATTCAGTACTTC. Amino acids: CASNPNPLLVREAKNIQYF.

In this sample, this clone turned up once. The chain combines TRBV5-4 with TRBJ1-2; 7 positions match TRBD1. J lost 1 base, V lost 6 bases, and 6 bases had no gene match. This CDR3 has 14 amino acids. Looked up from germline, CDR1 is SGHNT and CDR2 is YYREEE (reference sequence). CDR3 nucleotides: TGTGCCAGCACCGACAGGGCCTATAACTATGGCTACACCTTC. It specifies CASTDRAYNYGYTF.

This chain connects TRBV13 to TRBJ2-7; 9 bases are shared with TRBD1. The germline gives CDR1 PRHDT, CDR2 FYEKMQ (reference sequence). The CDR3 runs 15 residues. With V trimmed by 6 bases and J by 4 bases, 10 bases remained unmatched. The CDR3 protein is CASRPRDRVEYEQYF. The DNA of the CDR3 is TGTGCCAGCAGGCCTAGGGACAGGGTGGAATACGAGCAGTACTTC.

On this clone: The junction does not match germline at one end; this may be a read error. The rearrangement joins TRBV7-9 to TRBJ2-7, with D possibly matching TRBD1 (6 bases). The germline V gene encodes CDR1 SEHNR and CDR2 FQNEAQ (reference sequence). CDR3 size: 13 residues. The CDR3: CSSSSRDIYEQYF. The CDR3 coding sequence is TGTTCCAGCAGCTCCCGGGACATTTACGAGCAGTACTTC.

The rearrangement uses TRBV7-9 and TRBJ2-1; 8 bases line up with TRBD2. This CDR3 spans 14 amino acids. Germline CDR1 SEHNR, CDR2 FQNEAQ (reference sequence). After removal of 3 bases from V and 6 bases from J, the junction contained 4 bases not matched to a gene. The CDR3 bases are TGTGCCAGCAGCTTCGGGGGGGCCCGCAATGAGCAGTTCTTC. This gives the protein CASSFGGARNEQFF.

This sequence joins TRBV5-1 and TRBJ2-5; 13 bases match TRBD2. The V gene's germline CDR1 is SGHRS and CDR2 YFSETQ. V lost 0 bases to trimming and J lost 4 bases; unmatched junction nucleotides: 12. This CDR3 has 19 amino acids. CDR3 bases: TGCGCCAGCAGCTTGGCCCGAACTAGCGGGGGGGCGGTGCCAGAGACCCAGTACTTC. This translates into CASSLARTSGGAVPETQYF.

This chain connects TRBV11-2 to TRBJ1-1; D may be TRBD1 (5 bases). V was cut by 5 bases and J by 4 bases, with 14 bases left in between. This CDR3 is built from 14 residues. Germline-derived CDR1 and CDR2 are SGHAT and FQNNGV. CDR3 sequence: CASSPVQGGTEAFF. CDR3 nucleotides: TGTGCCAGCAGCCCGGTCCAGGGCGGCACTGAAGCTTTCTTT.

This clone was seen just once. The rearrangement joins TRBV10-3 to TRBJ2-7; tentatively, D is TRBD1 (5 bases). Germline V CDR1 and CDR2: ENHRY, SYGVKD. The CDR3 contains 13 residues. Trimming left V 7 bases short and J 5 bases short, with 15 bases between. The CDR3 here is CAIIDGVRDEQYF. The CDR3, as DNA: TGTGCCATCATAGATGGGGTCAGGGACGAGCAGTACTTC.

This clone was seen just once. The chain joins TRBV6-5 to TRBJ1-1; D possibly corresponds to TRBD1 (6 bases). CDR3 size: 15 residues. The germline gives CDR1 MNHEY, CDR2 SVGAGI. V was cut by 6 bases and J by 3 bases, with 17 bases left in between. The CDR3 nucleotides are TGTGCCAGCAGCACGATCATAGGGGGGGACACTGAAGCTTTCTTT. It is translated as CASSTIIGGDTEAFF.

The rearrangement links TRBV29-1 to TRBJ2-1, with 7 bases that match TRBD1. The CDR3 spans 14 residues. Germline CDR1 reads SQVTM; CDR2 reads ANQGSEA. With 7 bases clipped from V and 4 bases from J, the junction kept 10 bases outside the gene matches. CDR3 residues: CSAKDRASYNEQFF. The CDR3 DNA follows: TGCAGCGCTAAAGACAGGGCTTCATACAATGAGCAGTTCTTC.

V and J are TRBV28 and TRBJ1-2; D is possibly TRBD1 (6 bases). The CDR3 is 15 amino acids. Germline V CDR1 and CDR2: MDHEN, SYDVKM. With 2 bases removed from V and 3 bases from J, the gap between germline ends came to 13 bases. The CDR3 nucleotides read TGTGCCAGCAGTTTAGGCAGGGGCCCGGACTATGGCTACACCTTC. Translation: CASSLGRGPDYGYTF.

The chain links TRBV7-9 to TRBJ1-2, with TRBD1 as a possible D gene (5 bases). CDR3 length: 12 residues. With 3 bases removed from V and 8 bases from J, the gap between germline ends came to 10 bases. Per germline, CDR1 SEHNR and CDR2 FQNEAQ (reference sequence). The CDR3 region is CASSLGREGYTF. DNA for the CDR3: TGTGCCAGCAGCTTGGGGCGGGAAGGCTACACCTTC.

V and J are TRBV19 and TRBJ2-4, with a tentative D call TRBD1 (6 bases). This CDR3 is 18 amino acids long. V dropped 0 bases and J dropped 0 bases, with 15 bases sitting between them. Germline CDR1 and CDR2: LNHDA and SQIVND (reference sequence). The CDR3 spells CASSIDGQGMGAKNIQYF. The CDR3 DNA follows: TGTGCCAGTAGTATAGATGGCCAGGGGATGGGAGCCAAAAACATTCAGTACTTC. The full variable domain, completed using reference TRBV19 and TRBJ2-4, is DGGITQSPKYLFRKEGQNVTLSCEQNLNHDAMYWYRQDPGQGLRLIYYSQIVNDFQKGDIAEGYSVSREKKESFPLTVTSAQKNPTAFYLCASSIDGQGMGAKNIQYFGAGTRLSVL.

The V call is TRBV5-1, the J call TRBJ2-3, with D possibly TRBD2 on 5 matching bases. V was cut by 4 bases and J by 6 bases, with 12 bases left in between. This CDR3 has 13 amino acids. Per germline, CDR1 SGHRS and CDR2 YFSETQ. CDR3 region: CASSPVEVDTQYF. CDR3 bases: TGCGCCAGCAGCCCCGTGGAGGTGGATACGCAGTATTTT.

The V gene is TRBV28, the J gene TRBJ2-7, with D possibly matching TRBD1 (6 bases). Germline-derived CDR1 and CDR2 are MDHEN and SYDVKM. The CDR3 totals 14 residues. The V end lost 2 bases, the J end lost 6 bases, and 14 bases lay between the germline ends. CDR3 sequence reads: CASSLLQQGSEQYF. CDR3 in DNA: TGTGCCAGCAGTTTACTCCAACAGGGTTCCGAGCAGTACTTC. The whole variable domain, filled in from reference TRBV28 and TRBJ2-7, reads DVKVTQSSRYLVKRTGEKVFLECVQDMDHENMFWYRQDPGLGLRLIYFSYDVKMKEKGDIPEGYSVSREKKERFSLILESASTNQTSMYLCASSLLQQGSEQYFGPGTRLTVT.

The genes are TRBV30 and TRBJ1-5; D gene uncertain. This CDR3 region has 15 residues. Trimming removed 1 base from V and 3 bases from J, with 13 bases in between. The germline gives CDR1 GTSNPN, CDR2 SVGIG (reference sequence). This chain's CDR3 is CAWSASSGINQPQHF. For the CDR3, the DNA is TGTGCCTGGAGTGCGAGTAGCGGTATCAATCAGCCCCAGCATTTT.

V is TRBV11-2 and J is TRBJ1-1; the D gene is possibly TRBD1 (6 bases). This CDR3 is 16 amino acids long. Germline values: CDR1 SGHAT, CDR2 FQNNGV. Deletions cut 4 bases from V and 4 bases from J, with 19 bases between. This CDR3 reads CASSWTGQSEGTEAFF. DNA of the CDR3: TGTGCCAGCAGCTGGACCGGACAGTCCGAGGGCACTGAAGCTTTCTTT.

V is TRBV7-8 and J is TRBJ2-7, with D perhaps TRBD1 (6 bases). Trimming shortened V by 5 bases and J by 3 bases, and 11 bases separated the two germline ends. The CDR3 contains 13 residues. CDR1 is SGHVS and CDR2 is FQNEAQ in the germline V gene. CDR3 loop: CASSRTEIYEQYF. The DNA for the CDR3 is TGTGCCAGCAGCAGGACAGAGATCTACGAGCAGTACTTC.

This clone was counted only a few times. This rearrangement joins TRBV5-6 to TRBJ2-1; D may be TRBD2 (5 bases). V was cut by 4 bases and J by 9 bases, with 20 bases left in between. Per germline, CDR1 SGHDT and CDR2 YYEEEE. This CDR3 has 15 residues. CDR3 sequence reads: CASSVPGSRSGEQFF. Written as DNA, the CDR3 is TGTGCCAGCAGCGTCCCAGGCAGCAGAAGCGGTGAGCAGTTCTTC.